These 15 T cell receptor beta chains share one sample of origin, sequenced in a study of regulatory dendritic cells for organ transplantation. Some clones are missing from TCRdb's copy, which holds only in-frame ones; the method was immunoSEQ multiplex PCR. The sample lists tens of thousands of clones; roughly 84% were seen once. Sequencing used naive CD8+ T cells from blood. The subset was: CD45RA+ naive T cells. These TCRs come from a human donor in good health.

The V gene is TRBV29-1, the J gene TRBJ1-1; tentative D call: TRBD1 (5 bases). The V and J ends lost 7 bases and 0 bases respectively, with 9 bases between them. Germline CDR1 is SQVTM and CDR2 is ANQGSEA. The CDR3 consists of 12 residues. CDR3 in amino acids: CSATAMNTEAFF. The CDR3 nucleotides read TGCAGCGCGACAGCGATGAACACTGAAGCTTTCTTT.

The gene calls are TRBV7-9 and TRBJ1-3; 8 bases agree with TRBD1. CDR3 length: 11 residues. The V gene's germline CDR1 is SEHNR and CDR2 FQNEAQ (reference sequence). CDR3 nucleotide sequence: TGTTCACAGGGGGCTGGAAACACCATATATTTT. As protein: CSQGAGNTIYF.

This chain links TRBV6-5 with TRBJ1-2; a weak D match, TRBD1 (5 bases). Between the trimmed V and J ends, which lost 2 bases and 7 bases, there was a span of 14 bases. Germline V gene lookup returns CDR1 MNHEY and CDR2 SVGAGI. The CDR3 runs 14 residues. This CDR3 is CASSYGTGNTGYTF. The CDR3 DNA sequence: TGTGCCAGCAGTTACGGTACAGGAAATACTGGCTACACCTTC.

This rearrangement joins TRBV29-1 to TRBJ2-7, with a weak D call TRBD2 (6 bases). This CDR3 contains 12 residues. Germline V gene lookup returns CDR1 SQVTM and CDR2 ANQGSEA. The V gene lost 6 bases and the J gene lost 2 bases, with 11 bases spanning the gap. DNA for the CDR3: TGCAGCGTGCGGGACGGTGCCTACGAGCAGTACTTC. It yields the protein CSVRDGAYEQYF.

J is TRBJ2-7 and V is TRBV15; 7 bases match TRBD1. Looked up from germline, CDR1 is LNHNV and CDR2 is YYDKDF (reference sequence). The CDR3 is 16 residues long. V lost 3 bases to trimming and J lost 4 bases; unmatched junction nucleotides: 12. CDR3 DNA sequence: TGTGCCACCAGCAGTAATACCGGGACAGAGTATTACGAGCAGTACTTC. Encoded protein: CATSSNTGTEYYEQYF.

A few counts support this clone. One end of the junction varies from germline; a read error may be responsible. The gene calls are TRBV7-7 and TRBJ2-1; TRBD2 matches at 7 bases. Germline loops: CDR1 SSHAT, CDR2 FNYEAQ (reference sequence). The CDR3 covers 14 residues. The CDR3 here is CASSLGGGWDEQFF. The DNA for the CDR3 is TGTGCTAGCAGCTTGGGCGGGGGATGGGATGAGCAGTTCTTC.

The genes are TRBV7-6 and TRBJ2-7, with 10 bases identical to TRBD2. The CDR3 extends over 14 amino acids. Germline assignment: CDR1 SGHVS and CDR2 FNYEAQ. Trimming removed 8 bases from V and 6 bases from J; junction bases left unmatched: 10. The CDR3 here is CASRGGSGGLEQYF. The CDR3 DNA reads TGTGCCAGCCGAGGGGGTAGCGGGGGGCTCGAGCAGTACTTC. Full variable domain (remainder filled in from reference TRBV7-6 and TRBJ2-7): GAGVSQSPRYKVTKRGQDVALRCDPISGHVSLYWYRQALGQGPEFLTYFNYEAQQDKSGLPNDRFSAERPEGSISTLTIQRTEQRDSAMYRCASRGGSGGLEQYFGPGTRLTVT.

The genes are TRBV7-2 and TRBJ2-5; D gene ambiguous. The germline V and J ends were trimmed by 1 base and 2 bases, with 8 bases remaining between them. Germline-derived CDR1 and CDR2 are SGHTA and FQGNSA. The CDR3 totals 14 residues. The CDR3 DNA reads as TGTGCCAGCAGCTTAGTAGAGAGGCAAGAGACCCAGTACTTC. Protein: CASSLVERQETQYF.

The CDR3 nucleotides are TGTGCCAGCAGTTTAGAACAGGCGATCAATGAGCAGTTCTTC. Its translation: CASSLEQAINEQFF. The chain uses TRBV28 and TRBJ2-1; D might be TRBD1 (5 bases). In germline, CDR1 is MDHEN, CDR2 SYDVKM. CDR3 size: 14 residues. V was pared by 2 bases and J by 6 bases, with 11 bases between.

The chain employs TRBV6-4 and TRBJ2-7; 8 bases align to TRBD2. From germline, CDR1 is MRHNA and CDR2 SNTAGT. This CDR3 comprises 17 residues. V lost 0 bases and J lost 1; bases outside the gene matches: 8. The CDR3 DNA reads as TGTGCCAGCAGTGACTCGGATAGCGGGGCACATTCCTACGAGCAGTACTTC. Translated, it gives CASSDSDSGAHSYEQYF.

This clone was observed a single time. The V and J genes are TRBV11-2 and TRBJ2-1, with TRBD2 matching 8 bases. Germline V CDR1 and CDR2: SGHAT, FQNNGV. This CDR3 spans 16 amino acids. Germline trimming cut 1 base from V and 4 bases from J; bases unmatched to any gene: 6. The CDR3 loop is CASSLGVERGYNEQFF. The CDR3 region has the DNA TGTGCCAGCAGCTTAGGCGTAGAGCGGGGGTACAATGAGCAGTTCTTC.

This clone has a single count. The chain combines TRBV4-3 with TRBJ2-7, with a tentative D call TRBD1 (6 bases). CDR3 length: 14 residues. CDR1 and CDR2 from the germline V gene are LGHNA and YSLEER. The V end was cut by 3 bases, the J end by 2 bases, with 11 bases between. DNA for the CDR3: TGCGCCAGCAGCCAGGACTGGACAGCCTACGAGCAGTACTTC. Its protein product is CASSQDWTAYEQYF.

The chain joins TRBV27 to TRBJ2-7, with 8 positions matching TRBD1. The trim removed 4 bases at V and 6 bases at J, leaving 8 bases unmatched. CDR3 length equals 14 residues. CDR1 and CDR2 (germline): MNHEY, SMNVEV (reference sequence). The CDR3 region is CASSSGRTGPEQYF. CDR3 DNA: TGTGCCAGCAGTTCCGGGCGGACAGGGCCCGAGCAGTACTTC.

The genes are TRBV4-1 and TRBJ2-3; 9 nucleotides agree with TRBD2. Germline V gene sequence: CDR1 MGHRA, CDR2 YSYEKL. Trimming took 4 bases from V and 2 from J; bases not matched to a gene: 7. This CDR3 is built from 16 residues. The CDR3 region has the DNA TGCGCCAGCAGCCCTGGACTAGCGAAATACACAGATACGCAGTATTTT. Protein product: CASSPGLAKYTDTQYF.

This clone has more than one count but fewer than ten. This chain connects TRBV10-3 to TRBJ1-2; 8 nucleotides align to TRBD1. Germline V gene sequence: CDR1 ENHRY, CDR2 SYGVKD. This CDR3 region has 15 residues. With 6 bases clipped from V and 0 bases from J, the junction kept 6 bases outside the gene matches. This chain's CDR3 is CAISLGQGSNYGYTF. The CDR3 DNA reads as TGTGCCATCAGCCTCGGACAGGGCTCTAACTATGGCTACACCTTC.